These T cell receptor beta chains were read from a single sample in a study of T cell repertoires in cytomegalovirus infection. MiXCR, run by TCRdb on the reads, gives a single entry per CDR3 protein. The repertoire holds roughly 720,000 distinct CDR3 sequences, 35% to 45% seen once, with around 3% in the top ten. Input material: PBMCs. The receptors were gathered from a human donor in good health (CMV status not recorded). Some clones in this sample may be carry-over from other donors' samples. CDR3s include the opening cysteine and the closing phenylalanine or tryptophan. The order of the fields is CDR3 DNA, CDR3 protein, J gene, V gene, clone size, D gene. The D gene is left open where the match is weak. For some rows the clone size is stated as once, few or many, or as a class when expanded; others skip it.

DNA: TGTGCCAGCAGTTTATCTTCGGACAGGGCCACTGAAGCTTTCTTT
CDR3: CASSLSSDRATEAFF
J: TRBJ1-1
V: TRBV27
size: .
D: TRBD1

DNA: TGCAGTGCTAGAGCATATCTAGCGGACGCCTACGAGCAGTACTTC
CDR3: CSARAYLADAYEQYF
J: TRBJ2-7
V: TRBV20-1
size: .
D: TRBD2

DNA: TGTGCCAGCAGCTTAATCAGGGGCGTTTCACCCCTCCACTTT
CDR3: CASSLIRGVSPLHF
J: TRBJ1-6
V: TRBV7-9
size: few
D: .

DNA: TGTGCCAGCAGCTTAGTACGGGGGGCGAATCAGCCCCAGCATTTT
CDR3: CASSLVRGANQPQHF
J: TRBJ1-5
V: TRBV7-2
size: few
D: .

DNA: TGTGCCAGTAGTATAGCAGCAGGGAGTATCACTGAAGCTTTCTTT
CDR3: CASSIAAGSITEAFF
J: TRBJ1-1
V: TRBV19
size: few
D: .

DNA: TGTGCCAGCAGCTTATTCCGACTAGCGGGGGAAGAGACCCAGTACTTC
CDR3: CASSLFRLAGEETQYF
J: TRBJ2-5
V: TRBV7-9
size: few
D: TRBD2

DNA: TGTGCCAGCAGTCCCCGGGGCAGCCCTGAAGCTTTCTTT
CDR3: CASSPRGSPEAFF
J: TRBJ1-1
V: TRBV28
size: .
D: .

DNA: TGTGCCAGCTCACCTTCGCAGCGGGGTAGGTACGAGCAGTACTTC
CDR3: CASSPSQRGRYEQYF
J: TRBJ2-7
V: TRBV18
size: few
D: TRBD2

DNA: TGTGCCAGCAGCCAAGGACAGGGCTCTGGAAACACCATATATTTT
CDR3: CASSQGQGSGNTIYF
J: TRBJ1-3
V: TRBV4-2
size: many
D: TRBD1

DNA: TGTGCCAGCTCACCCCCACGGGGGGCGGCGGTATATGGCTACACCTTC
CDR3: CASSPPRGAAVYGYTF
J: TRBJ1-2
V: TRBV18
size: .
D: .

DNA: TGTGCTAGCAGCTTAGAAGGGGGCGAGATGGAGACCCAGTACTTC
CDR3: CASSLEGGEMETQYF
J: TRBJ2-5
V: TRBV7-6
size: .
D: TRBD1

DNA: TGTGCCATCAGTACAGGGAGTTCACCCCTCCACTTT
CDR3: CAISTGSSPLHF
J: TRBJ1-6
V: TRBV10-3
size: .
D: .

DNA: TGTGCCAGCAGCCTGGGACAGGTCCTCCCCAATCAGCCCCAGCATTTT
CDR3: CASSLGQVLPNQPQHF
J: TRBJ1-5
V: TRBV7-2
size: many
D: TRBD1

DNA: TGTGCCAGCAGCTTAGGGTGGACAGGCACTGAAGCTTTCTTT
CDR3: CASSLGWTGTEAFF
J: TRBJ1-1
V: TRBV11-2
size: .
D: TRBD1

DNA: TGCAGCGTTGAGGGTCACACGGGGAACTCCTACAATGAGCAGTTCTTC
CDR3: CSVEGHTGNSYNEQFF
J: TRBJ2-1
V: TRBV29-1
size: .
D: .

DNA: TGTGCCAGCAGCTTGGCGGACAGGGTAGGCTATGGCTACACCTTC
CDR3: CASSLADRVGYGYTF
J: TRBJ1-2
V: TRBV5-6
size: .
D: TRBD1

DNA: TGCAGTGCTAGAGCTTCAGGGGGCCCCCAATTCGGCTACACCTTC
CDR3: CSARASGGPQFGYTF
J: TRBJ1-2
V: TRBV20-1
size: few
D: TRBD1

DNA: TGTGCCAGCAGCCCTGGGACTAGCGGGAGATCCTACAATGAGCAGTTCTTC
CDR3: CASSPGTSGRSYNEQFF
J: TRBJ2-1
V: TRBV5-5
size: .
D: TRBD2

DNA: TGCAGTGCTGCCGCTGGGGGTAGCAATCAGCCCCAGCATTTT
CDR3: CSAAAGGSNQPQHF
J: TRBJ1-5
V: TRBV20-1
size: once
D: .

DNA: TGTGCCAGCAGCTTATCTAGCAGAATGACCTACGAGCAGTACTTC
CDR3: CASSLSSRMTYEQYF
J: TRBJ2-7
V: TRBV7-2
size: few
D: .

DNA: TGTGCCAGCAGCTTAAGGACAGGGGTGTACACTGAAGCTTTCTTT
CDR3: CASSLRTGVYTEAFF
J: TRBJ1-1
V: TRBV7-2
size: .
D: TRBD1

DNA: TGTGCCAGCAGTTTAGGACTAGCGCGAAACTTAGAGGTCTTC
CDR3: CASSLGLARNLEVF
J: TRBJ2-4
V: TRBV28
size: .
D: TRBD2

DNA: TGTGCCAGCAGCGTAGGAGGTAGTATCTCCTACGAGCAGTACTTC
CDR3: CASSVGGSISYEQYF
J: TRBJ2-7
V: TRBV9
size: .
D: .